The 2 T cell receptor beta chains given below trace back to one sample, sequenced in a study of cytomegalovirus exposure and HLA in healthy donors. It was with 60 Vbeta and 13 Jbeta primers that the PCR ran. The protocol was immunoSEQ multiplex PCR, while the TCRdb copy is restricted to in-frame clones and leaves out a portion. The sample records about 140,000 clones, 70% to 85% being singletons. Sequences were obtained from PBMCs. All receptors derive from a man aged 40-50 years in good health and CMV-seropositive.

The rearrangement links TRBV29-1 to TRBJ1-5; the match to TRBD1 covers 7 bases. The CDR3 consists of 12 residues. Germline values: CDR1 SQVTM, CDR2 ANQGSEA. V gave up 7 bases and J gave up 4 bases; unmatched junction bases: 4. The CDR3 spells CSAGQDNQPQHF. The CDR3 bases are TGCAGCGCTGGACAGGATAATCAGCCCCAGCATTTT.

The gene calls are TRBV25-1 and TRBJ1-2; 11 bases are shared with TRBD1. Trimming at V came to 8 bases and at J to 5 bases, leaving 7 bases not matched to a gene. Germline CDR1 MGHDK, CDR2 SYGVNS. This CDR3 has 14 residues. This CDR3 is CASGADRGLYGYTF. The CDR3 nucleotides read TGTGCCAGCGGGGCGGACAGGGGGCTGTATGGCTACACCTTC.